This T cell receptor beta chain is drawn from a study of T cells in localized non-small cell lung cancer (dated by TCRdb to 2018 to 2021). Broadly, across the study: T cell repertoires of 236 early-stage NSCLC patients were analyzed, with tumors being compared against uninvolved tumor-adjacent lungs. The cohort was made up of 200 to 250 treatment-naive NSCLC patients whose localized lung tumors had been resected. A mean age of about 66 years was recorded for the NSCLC patients, of whom roughly 130 were male and 107 were female. Points the paper makes about the study in general: Because multi-region sequencing of the tumors was not done, intratumor heterogeneity could not be ruled out. Higher blood T cell density associated with longer overall survival, while higher adjacent-lung clonality associated with shorter survival. Uninvolved tumor-adjacent lung showed the highest T cell clonality, higher than tumor, which suggests more focused antigenic responses in the uninvolved tumor-adjacent lung. Since the design was exploratory, TCR variables were selected using unadjusted p-values with no false-discovery rate correction. A median of 57 of the top 100 tumor clones were detected in paired uninvolved adjacent lung, and 28 of these tumor clones were also found among the top 100 clones of the paired uninvolved adjacent lung.

At diagnosis, peripheral blood, uninvolved tumor-adjacent lung and tumor were collected and stored as a combination of fresh-frozen and FFPE material. For TCR repertoire profiling, the blood samples were analyzed as peripheral blood mononuclear cells. On this clone: Its antigen target is currently unknown. Per-nucleotide qualities are absent, and no much larger clonotype sits a single base away.

The immunoSEQ Assay was used to sequence TCR beta CDR3 regions from DNA. The paper's data handling went like this. To compute T cell density, TCR beta template counts were normalized to usable DNA, which was estimated by amplifying housekeeping genes. Using the preseqR package, richness was estimated by extrapolating to 120,000 templates for tissue samples and 400,000 templates for PBMC samples. Clonality was calculated as one minus Pielou's evenness. To identify tissue-enriched TCRs, differential abundance testing was run on productive amino-acid clonotypes with a minimum total count of 5 and an alpha of 0.1. The Jaccard Index and the Morisita Overlap Index were used to measure how much the repertoires overlapped between compartments. GLIPH grouped TCR beta CDR3s together with public tetramer-defined viral CDR3s, and a viral motif had to include at least three viral sequences and show V-gene enrichment. TCRdb re-hosts the immuneACCESS table, in-frame sequences only. Its copies lack some clones; in the studies checked, an unresolved V gene accounts for under half of them, and the cause for the rest is not known. D and trimming were read from the DNA, whereas the V and J calls and clone size are those reported in that table. Counted in this sample were about 130,000 clones; around 89% of them appeared once. The biggest ten clones account for about 1.5% of the sample.

From its cysteine to its phenylalanine, the CDR3 spans 15 amino acids. The entry retains the CDR3 DNA only, 45 bases that are in frame from base 1. V lost 6 bases and J lost 5 bases; the stretch between them is 17 bases long. CDR1 and CDR2 (MNHNY, SVGAGI) derive from the germline V gene (reference sequence). This material consisted of peripheral blood, taken before any cancer treatment. The V and J genes are TRBV6-6 and TRBJ2-1; the D region possibly corresponds to TRBD2 (5 bases align). This receptor was taken from a female donor aged 60 or older with stage I lung adenocarcinoma. The CDR3 corresponds to CASSPPGSLHNEQFF. The base sequence is TGTGCCAGCAGCCCTCCGGGGAGCCTGCACAATGAGCAGTTCTTC.